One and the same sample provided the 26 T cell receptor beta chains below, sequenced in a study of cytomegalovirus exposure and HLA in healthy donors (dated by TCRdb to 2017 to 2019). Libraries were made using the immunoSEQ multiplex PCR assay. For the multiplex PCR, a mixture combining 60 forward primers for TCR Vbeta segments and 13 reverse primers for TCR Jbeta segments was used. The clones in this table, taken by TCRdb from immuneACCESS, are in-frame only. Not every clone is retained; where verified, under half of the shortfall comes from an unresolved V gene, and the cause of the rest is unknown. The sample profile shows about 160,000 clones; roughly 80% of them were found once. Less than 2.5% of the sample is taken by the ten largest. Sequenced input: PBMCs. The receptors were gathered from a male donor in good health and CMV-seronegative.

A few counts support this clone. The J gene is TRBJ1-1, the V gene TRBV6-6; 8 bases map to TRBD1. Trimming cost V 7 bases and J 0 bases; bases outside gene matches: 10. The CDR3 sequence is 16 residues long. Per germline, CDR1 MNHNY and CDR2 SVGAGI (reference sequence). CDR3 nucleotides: TGTGCCAGCACCGCCGGGACAGGAGTCATGAACACTGAAGCTTTCTTT. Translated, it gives CASTAGTGVMNTEAFF.

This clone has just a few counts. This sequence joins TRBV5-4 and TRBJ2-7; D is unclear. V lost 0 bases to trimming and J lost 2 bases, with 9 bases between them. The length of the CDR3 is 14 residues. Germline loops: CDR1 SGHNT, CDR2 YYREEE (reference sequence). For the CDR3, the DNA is TGTGCCAGCAGCTTGGACAGCCGCACCTACGAGCAGTACTTC. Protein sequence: CASSLDSRTYEQYF.

CDR3 sequence reads: CASSARTGETGELFF. CDR3 DNA sequence: TGTGCCAGCAGTGCCCGGACAGGGGAAACCGGGGAGCTGTTTTTT. The chain joins TRBV6-5 to TRBJ2-2; 9 bases are shared with TRBD1. In germline, CDR1 is MNHEY, CDR2 SVGAGI. With 5 bases clipped from V and 5 bases from J, the junction kept 6 bases outside the gene matches. This CDR3 region has 15 residues.

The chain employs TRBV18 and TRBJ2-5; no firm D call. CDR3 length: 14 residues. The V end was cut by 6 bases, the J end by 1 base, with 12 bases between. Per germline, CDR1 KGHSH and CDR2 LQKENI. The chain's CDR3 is CASSVGAPQETQYF. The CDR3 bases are TGTGCCAGCTCGGTTGGAGCCCCCCAAGAGACCCAGTACTTC.

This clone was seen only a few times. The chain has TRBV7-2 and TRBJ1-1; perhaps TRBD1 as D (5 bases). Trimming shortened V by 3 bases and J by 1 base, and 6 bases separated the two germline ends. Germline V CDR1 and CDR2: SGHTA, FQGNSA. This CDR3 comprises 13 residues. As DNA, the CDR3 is TGTGCCAGCAGCTTGCAGGGGAACACTGAAGCTTTCTTT. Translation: CASSLQGNTEAFF. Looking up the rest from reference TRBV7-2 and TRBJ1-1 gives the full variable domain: GAGVSQSPSNKVTEKGKDVELRCDPISGHTALYWYRQSLGQGLEFLIYFQGNSAPDKSGLPSDRFSAERTGGSVSTLTIQRTQQEDSAVYLCASSLQGNTEAFFGQGTRLTVV.

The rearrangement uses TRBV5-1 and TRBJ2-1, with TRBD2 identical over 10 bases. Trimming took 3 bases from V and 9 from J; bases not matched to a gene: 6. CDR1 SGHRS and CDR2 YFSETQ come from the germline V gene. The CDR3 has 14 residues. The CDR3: CASSSAGGPAEQFF. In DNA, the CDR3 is TGCGCCAGCAGCTCAGCGGGAGGGCCTGCTGAGCAGTTCTTC.

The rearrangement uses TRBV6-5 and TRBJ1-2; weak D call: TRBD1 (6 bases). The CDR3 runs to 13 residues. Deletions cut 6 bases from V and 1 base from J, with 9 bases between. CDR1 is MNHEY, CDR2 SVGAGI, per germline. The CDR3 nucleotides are TGTGCCAGCAGCCGGGACAATAACTATGGCTACACCTTC. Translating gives CASSRDNNYGYTF.

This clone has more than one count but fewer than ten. The CDR3 DNA reads TGTGCCAGCAGCCAGACTTCTAACACAGATACGCAGTATTTT. Its translation is CASSQTSNTDTQYF. V is TRBV5-4 and J is TRBJ2-3; no reliable D call. The CDR3 is made up of 14 amino acids. Trimming took 4 bases from V and 2 from J, leaving 11 bases between them. Germline values: CDR1 SGHNT, CDR2 YYREEE (reference sequence).

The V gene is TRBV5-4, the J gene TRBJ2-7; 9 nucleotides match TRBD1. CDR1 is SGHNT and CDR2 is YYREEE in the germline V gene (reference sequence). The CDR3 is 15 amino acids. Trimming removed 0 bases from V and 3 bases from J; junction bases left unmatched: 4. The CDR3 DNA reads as TGTGCCAGCAGCTTGGTCGGGACAGGGAGCTACGAGCAGTACTTC. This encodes CASSLVGTGSYEQYF.

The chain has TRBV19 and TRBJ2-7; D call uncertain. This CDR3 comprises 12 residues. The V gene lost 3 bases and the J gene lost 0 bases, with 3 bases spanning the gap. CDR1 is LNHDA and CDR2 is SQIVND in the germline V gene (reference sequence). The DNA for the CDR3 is TGTGCCAGTAGTATTAACTCCTACGAGCAGTACTTC. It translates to CASSINSYEQYF.

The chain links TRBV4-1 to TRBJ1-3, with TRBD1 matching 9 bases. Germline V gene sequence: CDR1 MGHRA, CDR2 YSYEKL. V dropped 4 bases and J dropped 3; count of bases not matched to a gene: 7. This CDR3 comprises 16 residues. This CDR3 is CASSLWTGESGNTIYF. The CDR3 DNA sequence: TGCGCCAGCAGCCTTTGGACAGGGGAAAGTGGAAACACCATATATTTT.

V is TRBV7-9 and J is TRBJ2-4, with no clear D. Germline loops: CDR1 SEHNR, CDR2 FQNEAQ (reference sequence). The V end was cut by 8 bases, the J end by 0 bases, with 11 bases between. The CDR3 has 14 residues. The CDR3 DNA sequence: TGTGCCAGCGACCCTAGTTCAGCCAAAAACATTCAGTACTTC. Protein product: CASDPSSAKNIQYF.

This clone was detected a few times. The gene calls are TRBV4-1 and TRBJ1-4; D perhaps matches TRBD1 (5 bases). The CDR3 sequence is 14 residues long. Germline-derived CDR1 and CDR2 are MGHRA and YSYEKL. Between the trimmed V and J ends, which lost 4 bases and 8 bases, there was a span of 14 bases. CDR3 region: CASSPTQGREKLFF. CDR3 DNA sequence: TGCGCCAGCAGCCCGACTCAGGGAAGGGAAAAACTGTTTTTT.

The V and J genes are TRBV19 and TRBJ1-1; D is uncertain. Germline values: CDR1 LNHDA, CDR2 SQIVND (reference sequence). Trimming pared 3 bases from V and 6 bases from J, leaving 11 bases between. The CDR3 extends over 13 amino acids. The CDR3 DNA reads TGTGCCAGTAGTATCGGAGGGAGCGCTGAAGCTTTCTTT. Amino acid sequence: CASSIGGSAEAFF.

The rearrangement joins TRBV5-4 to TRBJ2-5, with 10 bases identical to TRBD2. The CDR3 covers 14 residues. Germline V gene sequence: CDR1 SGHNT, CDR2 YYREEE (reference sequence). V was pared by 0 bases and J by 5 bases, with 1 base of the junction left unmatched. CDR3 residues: CASSLASGGETQYF. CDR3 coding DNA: TGTGCCAGCAGCTTGGCTAGCGGGGGCGAGACCCAGTACTTC.

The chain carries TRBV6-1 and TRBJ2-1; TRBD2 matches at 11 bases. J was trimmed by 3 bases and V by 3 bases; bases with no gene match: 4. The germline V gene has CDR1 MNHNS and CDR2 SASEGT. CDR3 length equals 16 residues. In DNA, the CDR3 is TGTGCCAGCAGTGAGTTAGCGGGGGGGGGCTACAATGAGCAGTTCTTC. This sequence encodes CASSELAGGGYNEQFF.

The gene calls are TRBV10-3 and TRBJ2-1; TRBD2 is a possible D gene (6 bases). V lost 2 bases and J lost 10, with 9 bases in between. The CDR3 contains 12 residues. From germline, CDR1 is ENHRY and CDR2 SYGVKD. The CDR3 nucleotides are TGTGCCATCAGTGAGCCGGGGGACGAGCAGTTCTTC. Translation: CAISEPGDEQFF.

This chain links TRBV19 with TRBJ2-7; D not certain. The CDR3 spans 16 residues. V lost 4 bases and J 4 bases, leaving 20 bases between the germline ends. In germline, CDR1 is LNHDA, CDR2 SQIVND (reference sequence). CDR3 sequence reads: CASSNSLGQPPYEQYF. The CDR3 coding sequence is TGTGCCAGTAGTAACAGTTTGGGTCAGCCCCCTTACGAGCAGTACTTC.

The CDR3 loop is CASSLGVQGASVKSSYNEQFF. The DNA for the CDR3 is TGTGCCAGCAGCTTAGGAGTTCAGGGGGCGTCTGTCAAGAGCTCCTACAATGAGCAGTTCTTC. The V gene is TRBV7-6, the J gene TRBJ2-1; 8 nucleotides agree with TRBD1. This CDR3 is 21 amino acids long. CDR1 and CDR2 (germline): SGHVS, FNYEAQ. V was pared by 1 base and J by 0 bases, with 17 bases of the junction left unmatched.

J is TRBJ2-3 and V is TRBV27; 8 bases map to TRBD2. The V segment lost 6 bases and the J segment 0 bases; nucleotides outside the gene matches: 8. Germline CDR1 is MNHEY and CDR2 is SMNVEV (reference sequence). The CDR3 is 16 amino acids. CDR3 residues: CASSILAVGSTDTQYF. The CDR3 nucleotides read TGTGCCAGCAGCATACTAGCGGTCGGGAGCACAGATACGCAGTATTTT.

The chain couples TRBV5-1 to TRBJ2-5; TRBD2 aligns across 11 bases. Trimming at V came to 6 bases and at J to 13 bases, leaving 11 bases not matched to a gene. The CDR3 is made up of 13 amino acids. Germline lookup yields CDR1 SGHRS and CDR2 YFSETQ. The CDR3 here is CASNTLAGDDLYF. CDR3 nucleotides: TGCGCCAGCAATACACTAGCGGGGGACGATCTGTACTTC.

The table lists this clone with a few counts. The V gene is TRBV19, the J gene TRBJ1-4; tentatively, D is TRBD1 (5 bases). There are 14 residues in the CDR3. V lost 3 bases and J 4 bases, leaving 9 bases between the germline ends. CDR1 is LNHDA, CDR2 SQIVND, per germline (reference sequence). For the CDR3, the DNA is TGTGCCAGTAGTATGGGGCGGTATAATGAAAAACTGTTTTTT. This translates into CASSMGRYNEKLFF.

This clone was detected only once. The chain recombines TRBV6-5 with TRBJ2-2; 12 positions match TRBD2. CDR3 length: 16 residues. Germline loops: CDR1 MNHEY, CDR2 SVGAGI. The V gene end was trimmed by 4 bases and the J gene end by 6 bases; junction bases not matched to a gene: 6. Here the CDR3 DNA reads TGTGCCAGCAGTTCCAGGGGACTAGCGGGCGCCGGGGAGCTGTTTTTT. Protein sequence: CASSSRGLAGAGELFF.

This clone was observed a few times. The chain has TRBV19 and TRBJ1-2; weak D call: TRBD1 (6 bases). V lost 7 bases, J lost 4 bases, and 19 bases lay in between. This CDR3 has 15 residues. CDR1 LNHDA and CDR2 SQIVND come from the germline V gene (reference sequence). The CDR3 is CASTRLGQGSYGYTF. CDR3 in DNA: TGTGCCAGTACCCGACTGGGGCAGGGGAGCTATGGCTACACCTTC.

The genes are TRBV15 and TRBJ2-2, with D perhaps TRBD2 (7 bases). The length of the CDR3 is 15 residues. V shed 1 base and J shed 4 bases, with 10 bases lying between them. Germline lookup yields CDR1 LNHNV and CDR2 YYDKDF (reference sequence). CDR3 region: CATSRAGGPTGELFF. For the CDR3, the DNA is TGTGCCACCAGCAGAGCCGGGGGGCCCACCGGGGAGCTGTTTTTT.

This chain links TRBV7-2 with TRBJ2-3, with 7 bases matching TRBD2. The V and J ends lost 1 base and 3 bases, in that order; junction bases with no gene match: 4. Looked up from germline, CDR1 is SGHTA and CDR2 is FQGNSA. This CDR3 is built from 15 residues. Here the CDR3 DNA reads TGTGCCAGCAGCTTAGAGGCGGGAGAAACAGATACGCAGTATTTT. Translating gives CASSLEAGETDTQYF.